A selection of T cell receptor beta chains follows, all from one sample in a study of shared clonotypes between healthy human individuals. Sequencing used immunoSEQ multiplex PCR; TCRdb keeps in-frame clones, though not all of them. The table lists around 1,000,000 clones, approximately 77% of them singletons, with approximately 0.9% in the top ten. The source material was memory CD4+ T cells from PBMCs. These receptors were taken from a man aged 18 to 35 in good health. Some clones in this sample may be carry-over from other donors' samples. CDR3s include the opening cysteine and the closing phenylalanine or tryptophan. The order of the fields is V gene, J gene, D gene, clone size, CDR3 DNA, CDR3 protein. A D gene is named only where the DNA matches it firmly. Only part of the rows carry a size: once, few, many, or a class if the clone is expanded.

V gene: TRBV7-9; J gene: TRBJ1-1; D gene: NA; clone size: NA; CDR3 DNA: TGTGCCAGCAGCTCGGGCCGCGCTAAGGAAGCTTTCTTT; CDR3 protein: CASSSGRAKEAFF
V gene: TRBV18; J gene: TRBJ1-1; D gene: NA; clone size: NA; CDR3 DNA: TGTGCCAGCTCACCAACGGCCGACCCCCCGACCCCTGAAGCTTTCTTT; CDR3 protein: CASSPTADPPTPEAFF
V gene: TRBV7-2; J gene: TRBJ2-7; D gene: TRBD1; clone size: NA; CDR3 DNA: TGTGCCAGCAGCTTAGCGCCGGACAGGACCTACGAGCAGTACTTC; CDR3 protein: CASSLAPDRTYEQYF
V gene: TRBV6-1; J gene: TRBJ2-5; D gene: TRBD2; clone size: once; CDR3 DNA: TGTGCCAGCAGTACGGGACTAGCGGGACAAGAGACCCAGTACTTC; CDR3 protein: CASSTGLAGQETQYF
V gene: TRBV2; J gene: TRBJ1-2; D gene: NA; clone size: few; CDR3 DNA: TGTGCCAGCAGTGCGGAGGACTATGGCTACACCTTC; CDR3 protein: CASSAEDYGYTF
V gene: TRBV5-1; J gene: TRBJ1-5; D gene: NA; clone size: NA; CDR3 DNA: TGCGCCAGCAGCTTGGCCGGGGGTCAGCCCCAGCATTTT; CDR3 protein: CASSLAGGQPQHF
V gene: TRBV30; J gene: TRBJ1-6; D gene: TRBD1; clone size: NA; CDR3 DNA: TGTGCCTGGAGTTCCGGACAGGAGTATTCACCCCTCCACTTT; CDR3 protein: CAWSSGQEYSPLHF
V gene: TRBV9; J gene: TRBJ2-2; D gene: TRBD1; clone size: NA; CDR3 DNA: TGTGCCAGCAGCGTAGCCGACAGGGGTTACACCGGGGAGCTGTTTTTT; CDR3 protein: CASSVADRGYTGELFF
V gene: TRBV4-1; J gene: TRBJ2-7; D gene: TRBD2; clone size: NA; CDR3 DNA: TGCGCCAGCAGCCAACCGAGCGGGAACATATACGAGCAGTACTTC; CDR3 protein: CASSQPSGNIYEQYF
V gene: TRBV6-6; J gene: TRBJ2-1; D gene: TRBD1; clone size: NA; CDR3 DNA: TGTGCCAGCACAACGTCCGACAGGGTCTCCTACAATGAGCAGTTCTTC; CDR3 protein: CASTTSDRVSYNEQFF
V gene: TRBV11-2; J gene: TRBJ1-1; D gene: NA; clone size: few; CDR3 DNA: TGTGCCAGCAGCTTAGACAGGGGCGCTGAAGCTTTCTTT; CDR3 protein: CASSLDRGAEAFF
V gene: TRBV6-1; J gene: TRBJ1-5; D gene: NA; clone size: NA; CDR3 DNA: TGTGCCAGCAGTGATAATAGCAATCAGCCCCAGCATTTT; CDR3 protein: CASSDNSNQPQHF
V gene: TRBV4-1; J gene: TRBJ2-7; D gene: NA; clone size: NA; CDR3 DNA: TGCGCCAGCAGCCAACTTTTCCGGGGGTCCGAGCAGTACTTC; CDR3 protein: CASSQLFRGSEQYF
V gene: TRBV28; J gene: TRBJ2-7; D gene: TRBD2; clone size: NA; CDR3 DNA: TGTGCCAGCAGTTTCCGTCGCGGGACTAGGGCCTACGAGCAGTACTTC; CDR3 protein: CASSFRRGTRAYEQYF
V gene: TRBV9; J gene: TRBJ2-1; D gene: TRBD2; clone size: NA; CDR3 DNA: TGTGCCAGCAGCACGAGGGCCATAGCGGGAGGGCCGGATAACAATGAGCAGTTCTTC; CDR3 protein: CASSTRAIAGGPDNNEQFF
V gene: TRBV25-1; J gene: TRBJ2-7; D gene: NA; clone size: many; CDR3 DNA: TGTGCCAGCAGTGATCGGGCGGTCAACGAGCAGTACTTC; CDR3 protein: CASSDRAVNEQYF
V gene: TRBV11-1; J gene: TRBJ2-7; D gene: TRBD1; clone size: NA; CDR3 DNA: TGTGCCAGCAGCCCCACCTGGGACAGGGGAGGCGAGCAGTACTTC; CDR3 protein: CASSPTWDRGGEQYF
V gene: TRBV11-2; J gene: TRBJ1-5; D gene: NA; clone size: NA; CDR3 DNA: TGTGCCAGCAGCTTATTTTTGGATCAGCCCCAGCATTTT; CDR3 protein: CASSLFLDQPQHF
V gene: TRBV5-4; J gene: TRBJ2-5; D gene: NA; clone size: NA; CDR3 DNA: TGTGCCAGCAGCTTTGGGTTAGCCTCCCAGGAGACCCAGTACTTC; CDR3 protein: CASSFGLASQETQYF
V gene: TRBV25-1; J gene: TRBJ1-1; D gene: TRBD1; clone size: NA; CDR3 DNA: TGTGCCAGCAGCCCCGAACAGGGGATGAACACTGAAGCTTTCTTT; CDR3 protein: CASSPEQGMNTEAFF
V gene: TRBV2; J gene: TRBJ1-5; D gene: TRBD1; clone size: NA; CDR3 DNA: TGTGCCAGCAGCCAAGGGACAGGGGATCAGCCCCAGCATTTT; CDR3 protein: CASSQGTGDQPQHF
V gene: TRBV6-4; J gene: TRBJ2-1; D gene: NA; clone size: NA; CDR3 DNA: TGTGCCAGCAGTGCCGAACTAGGATCCTACAATGAGCAGTTCTTC; CDR3 protein: CASSAELGSYNEQFF
V gene: TRBV5-4; J gene: TRBJ1-3; D gene: NA; clone size: few; CDR3 DNA: TGTGCCAGCAGCTATAGCTCTGGAAACACCATATATTTT; CDR3 protein: CASSYSSGNTIYF
V gene: TRBV30; J gene: TRBJ1-1; D gene: NA; clone size: many; CDR3 DNA: TGTGCCTGGGGGGCTGTGGCTGAAGCTTTCTTT; CDR3 protein: CAWGAVAEAFF
V gene: TRBV4-2; J gene: TRBJ2-2; D gene: TRBD2; clone size: NA; CDR3 DNA: TGTGCCAGCAGCCAAACTAGCGGGAACACCGGGGAGCTGTTTTTT; CDR3 protein: CASSQTSGNTGELFF
V gene: TRBV11-2; J gene: TRBJ2-7; D gene: TRBD1; clone size: NA; CDR3 DNA: TGTGCCAGCAGCTTAATTGTCACAGGGGGCAGCTTGGCCGAGCAGTACTTC; CDR3 protein: CASSLIVTGGSLAEQYF